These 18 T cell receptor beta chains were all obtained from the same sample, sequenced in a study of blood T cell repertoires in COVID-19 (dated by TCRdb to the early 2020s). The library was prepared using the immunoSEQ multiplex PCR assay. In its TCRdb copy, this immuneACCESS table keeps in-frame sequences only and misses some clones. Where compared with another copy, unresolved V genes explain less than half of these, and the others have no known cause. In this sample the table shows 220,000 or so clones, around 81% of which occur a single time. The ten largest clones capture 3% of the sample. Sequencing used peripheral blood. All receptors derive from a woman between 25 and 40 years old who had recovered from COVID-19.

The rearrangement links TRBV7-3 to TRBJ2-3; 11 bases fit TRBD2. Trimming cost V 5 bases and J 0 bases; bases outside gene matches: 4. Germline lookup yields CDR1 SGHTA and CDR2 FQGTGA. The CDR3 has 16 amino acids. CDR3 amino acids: CASSAGTSGSTDTQYF. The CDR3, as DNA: TGTGCCAGCAGCGCTGGGACTAGCGGAAGCACAGATACGCAGTATTTT.

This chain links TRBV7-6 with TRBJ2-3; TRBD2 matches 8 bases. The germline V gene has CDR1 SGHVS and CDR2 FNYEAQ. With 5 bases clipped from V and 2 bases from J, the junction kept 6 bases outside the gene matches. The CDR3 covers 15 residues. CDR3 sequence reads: CASSPPGLDTDTQYF. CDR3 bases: TGTGCCAGCAGCCCTCCGGGACTAGACACAGATACGCAGTATTTT.

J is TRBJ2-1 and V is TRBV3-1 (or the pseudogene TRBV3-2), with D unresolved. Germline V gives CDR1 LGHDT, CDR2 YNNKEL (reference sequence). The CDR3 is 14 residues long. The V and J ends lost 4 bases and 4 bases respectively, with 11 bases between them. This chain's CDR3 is CASSPPGDYNEQFF. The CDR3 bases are TGTGCCAGCAGCCCCCCCGGAGATTACAATGAGCAGTTCTTC.

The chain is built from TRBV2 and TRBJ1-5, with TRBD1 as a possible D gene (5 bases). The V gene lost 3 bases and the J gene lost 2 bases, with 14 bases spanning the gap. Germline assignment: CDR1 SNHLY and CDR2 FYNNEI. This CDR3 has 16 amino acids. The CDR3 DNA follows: TGTGCCAGCAGTGAGGCGGGGACCTATGGCAATCAGCCCCAGCATTTT. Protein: CASSEAGTYGNQPQHF.

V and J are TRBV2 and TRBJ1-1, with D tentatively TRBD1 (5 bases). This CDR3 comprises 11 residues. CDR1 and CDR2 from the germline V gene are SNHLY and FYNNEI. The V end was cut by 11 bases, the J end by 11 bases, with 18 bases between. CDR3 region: CAGSTGTAAFF. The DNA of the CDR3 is TGTGCCGGATCAACCGGGACTGCCGCTTTCTTT. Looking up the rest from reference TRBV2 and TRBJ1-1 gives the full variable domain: EPEVTQTPSHQVTQMGQEVILRCVPISNHLYFYWYRQILGQKVEFLVSFYNNEISEKSEIFDDQFSVERPDGSNFTLKIRSTKLEDSAMYFCAGSTGTAAFFGQGTRLTVV.

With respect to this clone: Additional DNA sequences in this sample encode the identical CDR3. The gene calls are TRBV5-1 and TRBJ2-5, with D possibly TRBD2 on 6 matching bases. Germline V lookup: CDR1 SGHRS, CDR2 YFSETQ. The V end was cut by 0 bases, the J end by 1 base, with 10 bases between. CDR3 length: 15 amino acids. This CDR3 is CASSLVGTAQETQYF. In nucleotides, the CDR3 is TGCGCCAGCAGCTTGGTGGGGACTGCCCAAGAGACCCAGTACTTC.

The CDR3 DNA reads as TGTGCCAGCAGCTTACCACTAGCGGGAGCCCAGGGCTCCTACAATGAGCAGTTCTTC. Its translation is CASSLPLAGAQGSYNEQFF. The chain uses TRBV7-2 and TRBJ2-1; 11 nucleotides agree with TRBD2. Germline V gene lookup returns CDR1 SGHTA and CDR2 FQGNSA. CDR3 size: 19 residues. V lost 2 bases and J lost 0; bases outside the gene matches: 9.

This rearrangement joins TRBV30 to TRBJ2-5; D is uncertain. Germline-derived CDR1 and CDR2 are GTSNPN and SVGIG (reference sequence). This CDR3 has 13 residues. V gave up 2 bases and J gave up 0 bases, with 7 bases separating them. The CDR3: CAWSRSHQETQYF. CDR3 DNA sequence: TGTGCCTGGAGTAGGAGCCACCAAGAGACCCAGTACTTC.

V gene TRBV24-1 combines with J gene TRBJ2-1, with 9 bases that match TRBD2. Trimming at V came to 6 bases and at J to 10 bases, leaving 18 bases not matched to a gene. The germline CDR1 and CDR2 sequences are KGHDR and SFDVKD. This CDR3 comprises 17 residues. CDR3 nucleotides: TGTGCCACCAGTCGGGCTGGGCTAGCGGGGACGAGAGACGAGCAGTTCTTC. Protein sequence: CATSRAGLAGTRDEQFF.

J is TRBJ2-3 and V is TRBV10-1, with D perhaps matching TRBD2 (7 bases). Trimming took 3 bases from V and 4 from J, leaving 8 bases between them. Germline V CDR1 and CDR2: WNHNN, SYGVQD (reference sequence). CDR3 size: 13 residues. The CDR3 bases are TGCGCCAGCAGTGAAGGGGGGGCAGATACGCAGTATTTT. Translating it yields CASSEGGADTQYF.

CDR3 in amino acids: CASSYSSGGEQYF. The CDR3, as DNA: TGTGCCAGCAGTTACTCGAGTGGTGGCGAGCAGTACTTC. J is TRBJ2-7 and V is TRBV6-5; D uncertain. Germline CDR1 reads MNHEY; CDR2 reads SVGAGI. CDR3 length equals 13 residues. Trimming took off 0 bases at V and 6 bases at J, with 9 bases between the two ends.

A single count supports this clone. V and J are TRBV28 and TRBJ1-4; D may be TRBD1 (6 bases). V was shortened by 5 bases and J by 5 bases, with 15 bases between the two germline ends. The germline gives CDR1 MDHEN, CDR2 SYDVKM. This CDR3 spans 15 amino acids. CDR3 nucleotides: TGTGCCAGCAGTCCCCAACAGGGAGGGAATGAAAAACTGTTTTTT. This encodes CASSPQQGGNEKLFF.

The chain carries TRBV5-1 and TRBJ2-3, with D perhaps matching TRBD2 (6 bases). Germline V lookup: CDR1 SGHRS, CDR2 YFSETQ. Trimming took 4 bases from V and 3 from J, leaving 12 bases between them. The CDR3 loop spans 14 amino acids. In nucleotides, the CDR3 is TGCGCCAGCAGCCCGGGGGAACTGACAGATACGCAGTATTTT. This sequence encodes CASSPGELTDTQYF.

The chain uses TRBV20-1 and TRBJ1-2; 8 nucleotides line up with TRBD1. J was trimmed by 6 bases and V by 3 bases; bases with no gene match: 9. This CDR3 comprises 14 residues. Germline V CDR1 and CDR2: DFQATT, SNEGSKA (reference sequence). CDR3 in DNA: TGCAGTGCTAGTAATAACAGGGGGGGGAATGGCTACACCTTC. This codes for CSASNNRGGNGYTF.

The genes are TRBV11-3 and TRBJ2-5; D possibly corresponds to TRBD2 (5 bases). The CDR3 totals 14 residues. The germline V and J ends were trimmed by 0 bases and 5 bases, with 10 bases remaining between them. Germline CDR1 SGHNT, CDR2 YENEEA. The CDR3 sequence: CASSLDGVRETQYF. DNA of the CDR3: TGTGCCAGCAGCTTAGACGGGGTGCGGGAGACCCAGTACTTC. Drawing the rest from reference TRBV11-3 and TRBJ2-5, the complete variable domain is EAGVVQSPRYKIIEKKQPVAFWCNPISGHNTLYWYLQNLGQGPELLIRYENEEAVDDSQLPKDRFSAERLKGVDSTLKIQPAELGDSAVYLCASSLDGVRETQYFGPGTRLLVL.

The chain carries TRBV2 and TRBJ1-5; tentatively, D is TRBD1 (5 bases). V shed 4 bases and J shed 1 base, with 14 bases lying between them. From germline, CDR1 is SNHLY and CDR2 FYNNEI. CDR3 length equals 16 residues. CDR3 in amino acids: CASSVYRTTSNQPQHF. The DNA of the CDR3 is TGTGCCAGCAGTGTCTACAGGACTACAAGCAATCAGCCCCAGCATTTT.

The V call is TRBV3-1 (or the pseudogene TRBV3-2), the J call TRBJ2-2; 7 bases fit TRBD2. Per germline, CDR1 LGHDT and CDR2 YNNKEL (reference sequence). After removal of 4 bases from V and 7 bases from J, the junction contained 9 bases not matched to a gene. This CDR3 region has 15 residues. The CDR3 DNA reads TGTGCCAGCAGCCCGGGTCTAGCGGAGTTCGGGGAGCTGTTTTTT. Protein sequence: CASSPGLAEFGELFF.

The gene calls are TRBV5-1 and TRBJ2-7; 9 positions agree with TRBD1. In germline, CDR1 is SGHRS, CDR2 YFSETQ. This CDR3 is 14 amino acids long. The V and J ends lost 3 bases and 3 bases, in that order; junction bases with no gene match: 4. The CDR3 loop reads CASSSWTGVYEQYF. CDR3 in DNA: TGCGCCAGCAGCTCGTGGACAGGGGTCTACGAGCAGTACTTC.